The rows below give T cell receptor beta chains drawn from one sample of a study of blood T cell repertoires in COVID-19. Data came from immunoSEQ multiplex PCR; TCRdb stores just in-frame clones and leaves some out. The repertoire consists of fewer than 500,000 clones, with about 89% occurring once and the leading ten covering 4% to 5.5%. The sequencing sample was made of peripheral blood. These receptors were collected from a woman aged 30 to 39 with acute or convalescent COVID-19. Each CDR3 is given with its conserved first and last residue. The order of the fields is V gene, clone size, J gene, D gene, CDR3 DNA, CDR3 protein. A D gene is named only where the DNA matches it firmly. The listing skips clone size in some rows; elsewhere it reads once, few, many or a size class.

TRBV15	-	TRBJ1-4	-	TGTGCCACCAGCAGAGATCTCCCCCCACAGGGCGGCTATGAAAAACTGTTTTTT	CATSRDLPPQGGYEKLFF
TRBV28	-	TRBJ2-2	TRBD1	TGTGCCAGCAGTCCTCGACCGGGACAGGGTAACCCCGGGGAGCTGTTTTTT	CASSPRPGQGNPGELFF
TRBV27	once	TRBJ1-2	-	TGTGCCAGCAGATCCGGGGGGGGTAGTGGCTACACCTTC	CASRSGGGSGYTF
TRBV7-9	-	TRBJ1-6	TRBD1	TGTGCCAGCAGCCAAAGGGGGCCAGACTATAATTCACCCCTCCACTTT	CASSQRGPDYNSPLHF
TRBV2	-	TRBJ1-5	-	TGTGCCAGCAATGGGGAGGGGTGGCAGCCCCAGCATTTT	CASNGEGWQPQHF
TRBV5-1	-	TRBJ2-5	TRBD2	TGCGCCAGCAGCGTTAGCGGGGAAGAGACCCAGTACTTC	CASSVSGEETQYF
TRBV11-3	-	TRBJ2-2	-	TGTGCCAGCAGCTCCAGGGTATCCGGGGAGCTGTTTTTT	CASSSRVSGELFF
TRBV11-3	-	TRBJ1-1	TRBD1	TGTGCCAGCAGCGAGACAGGGTATACTGAAGCTTTCTTT	CASSETGYTEAFF
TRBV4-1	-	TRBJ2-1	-	TGCGCCAGCAGCCAAGTCGGGGTCGTTGAGCAGTTCTTC	CASSQVGVVEQFF
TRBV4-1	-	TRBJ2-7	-	TGCGCCAGCACCACCTCTTCAGGGGAGCTGTACTTC	CASTTSSGELYF
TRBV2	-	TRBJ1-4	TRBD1	TGTGCCAGCAGTGGACAGGGGGCAAATGAAAAACTGTTTTTT	CASSGQGANEKLFF
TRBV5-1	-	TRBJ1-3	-	TGCGCCAGCAGCGCTGGTAGCTCTGGAAACACCATATATTTT	CASSAGSSGNTIYF
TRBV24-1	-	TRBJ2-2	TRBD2	TGTGCCACCGGGAGGGGAACCGGGGAGCTGTTTTTT	CATGRGTGELFF
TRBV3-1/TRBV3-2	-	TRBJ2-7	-	TGTGCCAGCAGCTGGCGGGGAGCGTACGAGCAGTACTTC	CASSWRGAYEQYF
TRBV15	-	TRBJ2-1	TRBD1	TGTGCCACCAGCAGCCCTCCGGGACAGGTTTTTGGTGAGCAGTTCTTC	CATSSPPGQVFGEQFF
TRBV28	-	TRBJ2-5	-	TGTGCCAGCAGTTTAAGCGAGACCCAGTACTTC	CASSLSETQYF
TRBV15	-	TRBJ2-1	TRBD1	TGTGCCACCAGCTTTGGACAGGCATACTCCTACAATGAGCAGTTCTTC	CATSFGQAYSYNEQFF
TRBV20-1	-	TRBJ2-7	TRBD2	TGCAGTGCTAGTGGGGGGACTAGCGGGGGCATCAAGGAGCAGTACTTC	CSASGGTSGGIKEQYF
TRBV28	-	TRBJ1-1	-	TGTGCCAGCAGTTTATGGGGGGCTCATGGGGACACTGAAGCTTTCTTT	CASSLWGAHGDTEAFF
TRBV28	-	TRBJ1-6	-	TGTGCCAGCAGGGAGAATTCACCCCTCCACTTT	CASRENSPLHF
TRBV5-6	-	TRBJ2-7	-	TGTGCCAGCAGCTTGATTGGGGGGAACGAGCAGTACTTC	CASSLIGGNEQYF
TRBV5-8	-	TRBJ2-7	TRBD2	TGTGCCAGCAGCTTGGAGGGACTAGAACGATACGAGCAGTACTTC	CASSLEGLERYEQYF
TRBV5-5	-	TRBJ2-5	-	TGTGCCAGCAGCCAATCCCAAGAGACCCAGTACTTC	CASSQSQETQYF
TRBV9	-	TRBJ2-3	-	TGTGCCAGCAGCGTAAGGGGCTACACAGATACGCAGTATTTT	CASSVRGYTDTQYF
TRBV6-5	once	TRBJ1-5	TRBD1	TGTGCCAGCCGACAAGGACAGGGTGGGCAGCCCCAGCATTTT	CASRQGQGGQPQHF
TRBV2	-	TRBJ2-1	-	TGTGCCAGCAGGCGACAGAACAATGAGCAGTTCTTC	CASRRQNNEQFF
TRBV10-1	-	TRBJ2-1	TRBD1	TGCGCCAGCAGTGAGTCGGGGACAGGGGGCTTCGATGAGCAGTTCTTC	CASSESGTGGFDEQFF
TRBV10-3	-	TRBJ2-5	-	TGTGCCATCAGTGCCCCGGGACAAGGGGAAGAGACCCAGTACTTC	CAISAPGQGEETQYF
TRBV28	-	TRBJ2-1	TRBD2	TGTGCCAGCAGCCGCGGGGGGGTCTACAATGAGCAGTTCTTC	CASSRGGVYNEQFF
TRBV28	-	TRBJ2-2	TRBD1	TGTGCCAGCAGTTTATCGGACAGGATGAACACCGGGGAGCTGTTTTTT	CASSLSDRMNTGELFF
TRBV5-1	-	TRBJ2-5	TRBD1	TGCGCCAGCAGCTTGGCCGGACAGGGTGGAGAGACCCAGTACTTC	CASSLAGQGGETQYF
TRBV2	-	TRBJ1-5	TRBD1	TGTGCCAGCAGATCGCAGGGGGCGTCCAATCAGCCCCAGCATTTT	CASRSQGASNQPQHF
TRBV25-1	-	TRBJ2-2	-	TGTGCCAGCAGTGGGACACCTAACACCGGGGAGCTGTTTTTT	CASSGTPNTGELFF
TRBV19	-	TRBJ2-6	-	TGTGCCAGTAGTGGACGGGGAATTATGTATGGGGCCAACGTCCTGACTTTC	CASSGRGIMYGANVLTF
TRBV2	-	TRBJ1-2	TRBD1	TGTGCCAATGACCCGGGACAGGGTGTCTTAGACTACACCTTC	CANDPGQGVLDYTF
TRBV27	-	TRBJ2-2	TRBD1	TGTGCCACCATGGGGGGACAGGGCATGAACACCGGGGAGCTGTTTTTT	CATMGGQGMNTGELFF
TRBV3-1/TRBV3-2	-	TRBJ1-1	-	TGTGCCAGCAGCCAAGATCAAAAAGCTTTCTTT	CASSQDQKAFF
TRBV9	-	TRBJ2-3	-	TGTGCCAGCAGCGTAGCCCAGGGAAAAACAGATACGCAGTATTTT	CASSVAQGKTDTQYF
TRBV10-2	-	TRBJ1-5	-	TGCGCCACCCGACAGGAAAACCAGCCCCAGCATTTT	CATRQENQPQHF
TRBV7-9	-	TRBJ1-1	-	TGTGCCAGCAGCTCGACAATAATGAACACTGAAGCTTTCTTT	CASSSTIMNTEAFF
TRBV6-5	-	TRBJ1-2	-	TGTGCCAGCAGATTTAACAGGGAGGGAGGCTACACCTTC	CASRFNREGGYTF
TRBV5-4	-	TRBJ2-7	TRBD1	TGTGCCAGCAGCTTGGGACCGGGACAGGGAGTCTACGAGCAGTACTTC	CASSLGPGQGVYEQYF
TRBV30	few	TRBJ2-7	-	TGTGCCTGGAAGCGTGCAGCATCCTACGAGCAGTACTTC	CAWKRAASYEQYF
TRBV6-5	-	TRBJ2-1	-	TGTGCCAGCAGTAACTCCGGGACACACTACAATGAGCAGTTCTTC	CASSNSGTHYNEQFF
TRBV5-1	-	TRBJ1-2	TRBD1	TGCGCCAGCAGCCTGGACAGGGCGAACTATGGCTACACCTTC	CASSLDRANYGYTF
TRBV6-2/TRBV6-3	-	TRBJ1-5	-	TGTGCCAGCAGTTACGAGGTAATTAGCAATCAGCCCCAGCATTTT	CASSYEVISNQPQHF
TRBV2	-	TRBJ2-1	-	TGTGCCAGCAGTCAGAGGACATTTTTTGATGAGCAGTTCTTC	CASSQRTFFDEQFF
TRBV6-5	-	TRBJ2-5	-	TGTGCCAGCAGGCCGGGACATACGAAGCAAGAGACCCAGTACTTC	CASRPGHTKQETQYF
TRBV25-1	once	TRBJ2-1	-	TGTGCCAGCAGTGAATATATTCAGGGGAGCAATGAGCAGTTCTTC	CASSEYIQGSNEQFF
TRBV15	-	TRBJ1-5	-	TGTGCCACCAGCAGTGGTGAGGCCATCGCGGGACAGCCCCAGCATTTT	CATSSGEAIAGQPQHF